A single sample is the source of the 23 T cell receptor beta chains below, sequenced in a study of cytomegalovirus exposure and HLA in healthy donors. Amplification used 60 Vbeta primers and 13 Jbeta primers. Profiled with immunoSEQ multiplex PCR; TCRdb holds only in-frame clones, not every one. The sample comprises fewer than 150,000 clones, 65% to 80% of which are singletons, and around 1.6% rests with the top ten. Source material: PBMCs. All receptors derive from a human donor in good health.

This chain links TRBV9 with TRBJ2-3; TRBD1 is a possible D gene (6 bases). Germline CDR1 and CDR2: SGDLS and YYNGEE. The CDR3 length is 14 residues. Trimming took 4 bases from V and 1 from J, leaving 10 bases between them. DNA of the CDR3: TGTGCCAGCAGCAAAGGGGGAGGCACAGATACGCAGTATTTT. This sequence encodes CASSKGGGTDTQYF.

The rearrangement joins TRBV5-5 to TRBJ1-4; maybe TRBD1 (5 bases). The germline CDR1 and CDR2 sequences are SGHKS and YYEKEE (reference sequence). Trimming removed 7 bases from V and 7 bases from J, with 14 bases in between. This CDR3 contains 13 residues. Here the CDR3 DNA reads TGTGCCAGCTCCCGACAGTTTACTGAAAAACTGTTTTTT. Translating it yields CASSRQFTEKLFF.

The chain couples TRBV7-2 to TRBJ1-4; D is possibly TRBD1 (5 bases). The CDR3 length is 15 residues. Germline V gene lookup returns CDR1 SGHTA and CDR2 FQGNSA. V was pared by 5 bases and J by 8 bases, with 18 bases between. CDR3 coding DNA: TGTGCCAGCAGCCCCCGTCGGCAGGGTGGGGAAAAACTGTTTTTT. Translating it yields CASSPRRQGGEKLFF.

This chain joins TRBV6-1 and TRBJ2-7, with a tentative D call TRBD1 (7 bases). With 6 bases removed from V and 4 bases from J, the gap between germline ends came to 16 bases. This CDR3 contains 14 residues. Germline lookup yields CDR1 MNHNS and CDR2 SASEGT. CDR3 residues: CASRGGQRPYEQYF. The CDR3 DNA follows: TGTGCCAGCAGGGGGGGACAGCGGCCTTACGAGCAGTACTTC.

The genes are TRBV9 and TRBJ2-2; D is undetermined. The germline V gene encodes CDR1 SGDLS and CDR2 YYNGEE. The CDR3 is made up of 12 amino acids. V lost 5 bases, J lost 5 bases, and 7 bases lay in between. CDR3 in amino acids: CASSSLTGELFF. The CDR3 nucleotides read TGTGCCAGCAGTTCCCTGACCGGGGAGCTGTTTTTT.

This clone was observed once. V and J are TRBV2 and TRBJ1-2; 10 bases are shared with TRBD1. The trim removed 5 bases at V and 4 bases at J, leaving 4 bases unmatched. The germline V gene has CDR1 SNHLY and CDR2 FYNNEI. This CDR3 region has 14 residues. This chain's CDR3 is CASSSGQGGYGYTF. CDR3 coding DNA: TGTGCCAGCAGTAGCGGACAGGGGGGCTATGGCTACACCTTC.

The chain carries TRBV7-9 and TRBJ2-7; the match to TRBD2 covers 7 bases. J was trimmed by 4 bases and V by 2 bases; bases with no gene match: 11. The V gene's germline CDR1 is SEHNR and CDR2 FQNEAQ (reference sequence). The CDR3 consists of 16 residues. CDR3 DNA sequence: TGTGCCAGCAGCTTAATACCAGCGGGATTTGGTTACGAGCAGTACTTC. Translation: CASSLIPAGFGYEQYF.

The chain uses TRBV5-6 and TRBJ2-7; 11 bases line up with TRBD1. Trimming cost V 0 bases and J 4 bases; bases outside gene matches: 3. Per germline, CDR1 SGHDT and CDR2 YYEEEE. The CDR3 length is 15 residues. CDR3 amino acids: CASSLGTGGRYEQYF. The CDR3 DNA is TGTGCCAGCAGCTTGGGGACAGGGGGCAGATACGAGCAGTACTTC.

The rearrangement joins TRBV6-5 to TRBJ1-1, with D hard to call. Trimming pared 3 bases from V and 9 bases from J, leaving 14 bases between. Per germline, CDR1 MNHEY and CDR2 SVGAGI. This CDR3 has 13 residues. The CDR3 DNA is TGTGCCAGCAGTTATAAAACCCTGAGTCAAGCTTTCTTT. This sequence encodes CASSYKTLSQAFF.

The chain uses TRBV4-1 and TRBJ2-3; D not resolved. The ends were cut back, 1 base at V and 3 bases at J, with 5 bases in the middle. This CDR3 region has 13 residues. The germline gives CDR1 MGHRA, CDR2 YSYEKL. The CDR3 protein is CASSQVYTDTQYF. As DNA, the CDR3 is TGCGCCAGCAGCCAAGTCTATACAGATACGCAGTATTTT.

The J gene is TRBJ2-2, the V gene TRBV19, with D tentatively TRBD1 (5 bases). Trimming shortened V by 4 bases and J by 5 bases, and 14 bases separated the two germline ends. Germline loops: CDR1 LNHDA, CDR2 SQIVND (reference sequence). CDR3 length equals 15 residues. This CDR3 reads CASSTVRTGTGELFF. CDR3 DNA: TGTGCCAGTAGTACCGTCAGAACAGGTACCGGGGAGCTGTTTTTT.

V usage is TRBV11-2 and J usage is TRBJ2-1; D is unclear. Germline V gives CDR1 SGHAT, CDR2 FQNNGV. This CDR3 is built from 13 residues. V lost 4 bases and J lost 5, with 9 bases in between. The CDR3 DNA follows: TGTGCCAGCAGCTCCCCCACGGACAATGAGCAGTTCTTC. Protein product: CASSSPTDNEQFF.

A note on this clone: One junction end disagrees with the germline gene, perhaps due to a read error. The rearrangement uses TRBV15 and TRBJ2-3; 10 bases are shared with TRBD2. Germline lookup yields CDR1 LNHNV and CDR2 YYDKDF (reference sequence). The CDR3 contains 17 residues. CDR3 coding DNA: TGTGCCACCAGCGGAGAACGAGCGGGAGGGCCTTCAGATACGCAGTATTTT. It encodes CATSGERAGGPSDTQYF.

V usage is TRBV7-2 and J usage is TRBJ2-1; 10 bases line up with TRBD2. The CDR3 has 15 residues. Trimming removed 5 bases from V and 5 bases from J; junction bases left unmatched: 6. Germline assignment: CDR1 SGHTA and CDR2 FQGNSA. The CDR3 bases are TGTGCCAGCAGCCAAAGCGGGAGGGTTGACAATGAGCAGTTCTTC. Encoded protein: CASSQSGRVDNEQFF.

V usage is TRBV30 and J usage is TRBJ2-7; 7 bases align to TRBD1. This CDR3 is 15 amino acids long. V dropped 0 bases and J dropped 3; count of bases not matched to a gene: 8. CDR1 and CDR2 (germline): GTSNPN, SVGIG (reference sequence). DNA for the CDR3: TGTGCCTGGAGTGTGAAAAGGGGACAGTTCTACGAGCAGTACTTC. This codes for CAWSVKRGQFYEQYF.

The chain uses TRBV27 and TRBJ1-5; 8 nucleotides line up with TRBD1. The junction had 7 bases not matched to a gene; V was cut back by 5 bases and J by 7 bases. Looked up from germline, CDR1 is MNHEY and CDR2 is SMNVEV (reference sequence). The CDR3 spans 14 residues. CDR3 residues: CASSRTGGEQPQHF. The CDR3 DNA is TGTGCCAGCAGTAGAACAGGGGGGGAACAGCCCCAGCATTTT.

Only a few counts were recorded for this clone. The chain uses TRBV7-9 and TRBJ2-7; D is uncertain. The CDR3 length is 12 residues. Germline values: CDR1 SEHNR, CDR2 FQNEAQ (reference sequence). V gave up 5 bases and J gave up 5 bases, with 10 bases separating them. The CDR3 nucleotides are TGTGCCAGCAGCCCCAGTATCCACGAGCAGTACTTC. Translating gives CASSPSIHEQYF. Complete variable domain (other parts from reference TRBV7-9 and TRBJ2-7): DTGVSQNPRHKITKRGQNVTFRCDPISEHNRLYWYRQTLGQGPEFLTYFQNEAQLEKSRLLSDRFSAERPKGSFSTLEIQRTEQGDSAMYLCASSPSIHEQYFGPGTRLTVT.

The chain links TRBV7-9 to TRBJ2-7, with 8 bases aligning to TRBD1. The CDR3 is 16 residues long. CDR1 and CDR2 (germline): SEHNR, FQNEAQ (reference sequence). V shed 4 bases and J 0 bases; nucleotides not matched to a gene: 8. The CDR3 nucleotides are TGTGCCAGCAGCTCACTAGGGACAGGTGACTCCTACGAGCAGTACTTC. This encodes CASSSLGTGDSYEQYF.

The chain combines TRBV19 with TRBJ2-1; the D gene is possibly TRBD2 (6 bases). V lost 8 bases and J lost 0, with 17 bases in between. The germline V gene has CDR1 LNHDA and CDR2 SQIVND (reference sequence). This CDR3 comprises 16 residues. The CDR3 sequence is CASSLLAPSSYNEQFF. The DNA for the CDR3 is TGTGCCAGTTCTCTACTAGCCCCGAGCTCCTACAATGAGCAGTTCTTC. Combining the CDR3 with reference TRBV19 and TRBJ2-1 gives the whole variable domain DGGITQSPKYLFRKEGQNVTLSCEQNLNHDAMYWYRQDPGQGLRLIYYSQIVNDFQKGDIAEGYSVSREKKESFPLTVTSAQKNPTAFYLCASSLLAPSSYNEQFFGPGTRLTVL.

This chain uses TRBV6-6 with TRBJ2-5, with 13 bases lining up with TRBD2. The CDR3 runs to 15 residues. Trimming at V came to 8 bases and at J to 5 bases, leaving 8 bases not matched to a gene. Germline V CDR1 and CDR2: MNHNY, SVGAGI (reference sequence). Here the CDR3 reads CASQDGLAGVETQYF. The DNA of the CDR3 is TGTGCCAGCCAGGATGGACTAGCGGGAGTGGAGACCCAGTACTTC.

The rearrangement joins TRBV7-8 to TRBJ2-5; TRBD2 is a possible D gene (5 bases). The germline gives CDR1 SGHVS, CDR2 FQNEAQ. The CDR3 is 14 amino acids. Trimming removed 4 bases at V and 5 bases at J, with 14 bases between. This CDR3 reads CASSSGVARETQYF. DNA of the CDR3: TGTGCCAGCAGCTCCGGTGTAGCGAGGGAGACCCAGTACTTC. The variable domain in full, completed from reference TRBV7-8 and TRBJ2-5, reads GAGVSQSPRYKVAKRGQDVALRCDPISGHVSLFWYQQALGQGPEFLTYFQNEAQLDKSGLPSDRFFAERPEGSVSTLKIQRTQQEDSAVYLCASSSGVARETQYFGPGTRLLVL.

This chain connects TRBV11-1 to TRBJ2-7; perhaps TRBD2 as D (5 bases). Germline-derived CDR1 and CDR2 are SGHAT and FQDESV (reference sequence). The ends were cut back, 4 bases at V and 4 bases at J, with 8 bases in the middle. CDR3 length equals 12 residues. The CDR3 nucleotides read TGTGCCAGCAGCTCAGCGGCATACGAGCAGTACTTC. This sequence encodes CASSSAAYEQYF.

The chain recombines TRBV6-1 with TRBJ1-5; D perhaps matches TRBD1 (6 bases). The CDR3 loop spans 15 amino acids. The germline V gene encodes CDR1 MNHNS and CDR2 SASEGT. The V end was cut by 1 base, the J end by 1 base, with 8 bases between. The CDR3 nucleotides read TGTGCCAGCAGTGAAGGGGGACACAGCAATCAGCCCCAGCATTTT. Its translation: CASSEGGHSNQPQHF.